These 13 T cell receptor beta chains came from one sample sequenced in a study of blood T cells in healthy people across ages. Primed by a sample-barcoded 5' primer and a J-beta primer mix, a second PCR proceeded for roughly 7 to 12 cycles. A single record per CDR3 protein comes from TCRdb applying MiXCR to the 5' RACE reads. The data show 600,000 or so distinct CDR3 sequences, with 21% seen just once and roughly 3.6% held by the top ten. The sequenced sample was blood. Receptors originate from a man in his 70s in good health.

This clonotype was detected ten times or more. The chain carries TRBV7-9 and TRBJ1-1; D perhaps matches TRBD1 (6 bases). Germline loops: CDR1 SEHNR, CDR2 FQNEAQ (reference sequence). This CDR3 spans 11 amino acids. The V gene lost 6 bases and the J gene lost 5 bases, with 7 bases spanning the gap. CDR3 bases: TGTGCCAGCAGTACAGGGACTGAAGCTTTCTTT. This encodes CASSTGTEAFF.

This clonotype occurred a few times. The chain couples TRBV2 to TRBJ2-1, with D perhaps matching TRBD2 (6 bases). V was shortened by 8 bases and J by 10 bases, with 12 bases between the two germline ends. The CDR3 contains 11 residues. Germline V gene data show CDR1 as SNHLY and CDR2 as FYNNEI. CDR3 sequence: CASGTEGEQFF. CDR3 DNA sequence: TGTGCCAGCGGGACTGAAGGAGAGCAGTTCTTC.

This sequence joins TRBV11-2 and TRBJ2-5, with D perhaps given as TRBD1 or TRBD2 (6 bases each). Germline V gives CDR1 SGHAT, CDR2 FQNNGV. The CDR3 spans 16 residues. V was shortened by 5 bases and J by 3 bases, with 19 bases between the two germline ends. The CDR3 loop is CASSRTGAPAEETQYF. CDR3 sequence (DNA): TGTGCCAGCAGCAGAACGGGGGCGCCGGCCGAAGAGACCCAGTACTTC.

This clonotype was picked up a small number of times. The CDR3 DNA reads TGTGCCAGCAGTGAAGACCCAGGGGTTCAGCCCCAGCATTTT. This sequence encodes CASSEDPGVQPQHF. The V gene is TRBV2, the J gene TRBJ1-5; the D gene is possibly TRBD1 (6 bases). The V gene's germline CDR1 is SNHLY and CDR2 FYNNEI. Trimming left V 1 base short and J 6 bases short, with 10 bases between. The CDR3 totals 14 residues.

V usage is TRBV20-1 and J usage is TRBJ2-4; 10 nucleotides match TRBD1. CDR3 length: 14 residues. Germline assignment: CDR1 DFQATT and CDR2 SNEGSKA (reference sequence). The V segment lost 6 bases and the J segment 6 bases; nucleotides outside the gene matches: 8. CDR3 amino acids: CSARTGGQGNIQYF. The CDR3, as DNA: TGCAGTGCAAGGACAGGGGGTCAGGGAAACATTCAGTACTTC.

This clonotype was observed a handful of times. This rearrangement joins TRBV20-1 to TRBJ2-7; D gene unclear. The CDR3 length is 11 residues. Trimming took off 7 bases at V and 2 bases at J, with 9 bases between the two ends. Germline CDR1 DFQATT, CDR2 SNEGSKA (reference sequence). In DNA, the CDR3 is TGCAGTGTACGAAGAACCTACGAGCAGTACTTC. It yields the protein CSVRRTYEQYF.

This clonotype was seen a handful of times. The chain employs TRBV29-1 and TRBJ2-5; D is undetermined. The DNA end lines up better with TRBJ2-7; the J call may be wrong. Germline CDR1 and CDR2: SQVTM and ANQGSEA. The CDR3 consists of 13 residues. CDR3 in DNA: TGCAGCGTTGAAATGGCCAGGTCCTACGAGCAGTACTTC. Amino acid sequence: CSVEMARSYEQYF.

The chain couples TRBV18 to TRBJ1-1; no definite D call. V lost 3 bases, J lost 3 bases, and 11 bases lay in between. This CDR3 has 14 residues. The germline V gene has CDR1 KGHSH and CDR2 LQKENI. The CDR3 loop is CASSPLFGDTEAFF. The DNA for the CDR3 is TGTGCCAGCTCACCCCTGTTTGGGGACACTGAAGCTTTCTTT. Full variable domain (outside the CDR3, taken from reference TRBV18 and TRBJ1-1): NAGVMQNPRHLVRRRGQEARLRCSPMKGHSHVYWYRQLPEEGLKFMVYLQKENIIDESGMPKERFSAEFPKEGPSILRIQQVVRGDSAAYFCASSPLFGDTEAFFGQGTRLTVV.

The V gene is TRBV28, the J gene TRBJ2-7; D is unresolved. Germline V CDR1 and CDR2: MDHEN, SYDVKM. The V and J ends lost 4 bases and 11 bases respectively, with 15 bases between them. This CDR3 has 12 residues. CDR3 in DNA: TGTGCCAGCAGTTCTCTCATCTCTTCTAAGTACTTC. It translates to CASSSLISSKYF.

This clonotype was seen a few times. The V call is TRBV19, the J call TRBJ2-5, with D perhaps assigned TRBD1 or TRBD2 (5 bases each). The V gene's germline CDR1 is LNHDA and CDR2 SQIVND (reference sequence). V shed 3 bases and J shed 4 bases, with 12 bases lying between them. CDR3 length equals 14 residues. The CDR3 region is CASSIWGLGETQYF. DNA for the CDR3: TGTGCCAGTAGTATCTGGGGGTTGGGAGAGACCCAGTACTTC.

The V gene is TRBV2, the J gene TRBJ2-5; 12 nucleotides match TRBD2. The J call may be faulty, since TRBJ2-1 better matches the DNA end. Germline assignment: CDR1 SNHLY and CDR2 FYNNEI. The CDR3 spans 15 residues. The CDR3 bases are TGTGCCAGCAGTGAGAGACTAGCGGGAGCAAGCGAGCAGTTCTTC. This gives the protein CASSERLAGASEQFF.

V gene TRBV6-4 combines with J gene TRBJ1-3; D gene ambiguous. The CDR3 runs 15 residues. Trimming left V 3 bases short and J 0 bases short, with 9 bases between. The germline V gene has CDR1 MRHNA and CDR2 SNTAGT. The CDR3 DNA follows: TGTGCCAGCAGTGATCCCGTCAGCTCTGGAAACACCATATATTTT. Translating gives CASSDPVSSGNTIYF.

This chain connects TRBV12-3 or TRBV12-4 to TRBJ2-5; TRBD1 agrees at 9 bases. The DNA end favors TRBJ2-1, so the J call may be wrong. There are 14 residues in the CDR3. In nucleotides, the CDR3 is TGTGCCAGCAGATCCGGGACAGGGTGGGGTGAGCAGTTCTTC. This sequence encodes CASRSGTGWGEQFF.